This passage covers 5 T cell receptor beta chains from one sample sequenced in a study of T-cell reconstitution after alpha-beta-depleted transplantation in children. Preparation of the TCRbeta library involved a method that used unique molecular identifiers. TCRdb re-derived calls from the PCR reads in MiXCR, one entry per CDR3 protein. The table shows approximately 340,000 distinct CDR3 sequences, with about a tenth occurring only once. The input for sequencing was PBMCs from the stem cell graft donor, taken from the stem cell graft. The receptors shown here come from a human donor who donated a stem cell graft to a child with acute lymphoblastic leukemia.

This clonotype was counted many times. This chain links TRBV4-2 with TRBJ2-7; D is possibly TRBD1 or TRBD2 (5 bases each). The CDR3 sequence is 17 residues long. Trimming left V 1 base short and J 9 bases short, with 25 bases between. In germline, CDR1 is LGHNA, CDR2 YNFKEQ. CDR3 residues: CASSQVSVGGPPRGQYF. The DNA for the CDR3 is TGTGCCAGCAGCCAAGTTAGTGTGGGCGGTCCCCCGAGGGGGCAGTACTTC.

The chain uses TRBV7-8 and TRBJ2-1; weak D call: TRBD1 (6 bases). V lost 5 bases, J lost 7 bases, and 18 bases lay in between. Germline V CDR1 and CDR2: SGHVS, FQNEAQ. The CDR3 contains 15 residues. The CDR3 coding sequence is TGTGCCAGCAGCATCCCGCCGACAGGAGGTAATGAGCAGTTCTTC. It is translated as CASSIPPTGGNEQFF.

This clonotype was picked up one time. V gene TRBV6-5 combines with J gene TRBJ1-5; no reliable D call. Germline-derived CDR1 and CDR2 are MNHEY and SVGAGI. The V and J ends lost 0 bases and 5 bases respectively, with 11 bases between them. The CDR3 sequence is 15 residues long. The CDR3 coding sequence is TGTGCCAGCAGTTACTCGAACGGCCCCCATCAGCCCCAGCATTTT. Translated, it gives CASSYSNGPHQPQHF.

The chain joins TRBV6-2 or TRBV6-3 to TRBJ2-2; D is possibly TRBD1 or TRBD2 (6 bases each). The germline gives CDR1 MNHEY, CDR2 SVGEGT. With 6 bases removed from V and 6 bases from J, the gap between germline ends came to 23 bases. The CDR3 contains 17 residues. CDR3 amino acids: CASSPFGGRASSGELFF. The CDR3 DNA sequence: TGTGCCAGCAGCCCGTTCGGGGGCAGGGCTTCATCCGGGGAGCTGTTTTTT.

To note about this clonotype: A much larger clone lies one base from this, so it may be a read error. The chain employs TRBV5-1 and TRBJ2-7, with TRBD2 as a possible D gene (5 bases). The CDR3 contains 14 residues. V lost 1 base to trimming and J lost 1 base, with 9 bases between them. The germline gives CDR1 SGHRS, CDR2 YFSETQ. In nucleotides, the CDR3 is TGCGCCAGCAGCTTGCCCGAGGGTTCCTACGAGCAGTACTTC. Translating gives CASSLPEGSYEQYF.